This entry describes one TCR beta chain. The data originate from a study of control samples from healthy donors and cancer patients. Using immunoSEQ multiplex PCR, the repertoire was profiled, and TCRdb retains in-frame clones only, with some absent. The table includes approximately 44,000 clones, 70% detected once. The CDR3 is 17 amino acids. From germline, CDR1 is GTSNPN and CDR2 SVGIG (reference sequence). With V trimmed by 0 bases and J by 6 bases, 10 bases remained unmatched. Sequenced input: formalin-fixed, paraffin-embedded tissue. V usage is TRBV30 and J usage is TRBJ2-1; 11 bases align to TRBD2. The receptor was derived from a male donor with melanoma. CDR3 sequence reads: CAWSVPLASGRRNEQFF. Here the CDR3 DNA reads TGTGCCTGGAGTGTACCCCTAGCTAGCGGGAGGCGCAATGAGCAGTTCTTC.